These 14 T cell receptor beta chains were all obtained from the same sample, sequenced in a study of blood T cell repertoires in COVID-19. The protocol was immunoSEQ multiplex PCR, while the TCRdb copy is restricted to in-frame clones and leaves out a portion. The sample consists of approximately 260,000 clones, 87% of them appearing once. The sample consisted of PBMCs or T cells enriched from blood (not recorded which). Receptor source: a woman in her 30s with acute COVID-19.

The gene calls are TRBV7-6 and TRBJ1-2, with TRBD1 identical over 10 bases. This CDR3 region has 17 residues. The germline CDR1 and CDR2 sequences are SGHVS and FNYEAQ. J gave up 4 bases and V 4 bases, and 12 bases lay outside the gene matches. CDR3 sequence: CASSSRDRGENFYGYTF. The CDR3 coding sequence is TGTGCCAGCAGCTCGAGGGACAGGGGCGAGAATTTCTATGGCTACACCTTC.

The chain carries TRBV11-2 and TRBJ1-2; D remains ambiguous. The CDR3 loop spans 14 amino acids. Germline CDR1 and CDR2: SGHAT and FQNNGV. The V end lost 1 base, the J end lost 2 bases, and 8 bases lay between the germline ends. The CDR3 DNA sequence: TGTGCCAGCAGCTTAGCACAAACCAACTATGGCTACACCTTC. Amino acid sequence: CASSLAQTNYGYTF.

The CDR3: CASSTRGGRGTHQPQHF. The CDR3 nucleotides are TGTGCCAGTAGTACCCGAGGGGGTAGGGGAACCCATCAGCCCCAGCATTTT. The rearrangement uses TRBV19 and TRBJ1-5, with D perhaps matching TRBD1 (6 bases). The CDR3 extends over 17 amino acids. Germline V lookup: CDR1 LNHDA, CDR2 SQIVND (reference sequence). V lost 4 bases and J lost 5, with 21 bases in between.

In this sample, this clone turned up once. The chain recombines TRBV18 with TRBJ1-1, with a tentative D call TRBD1 (5 bases). V was shortened by 2 bases and J by 4 bases, with 11 bases between the two germline ends. Germline lookup yields CDR1 KGHSH and CDR2 LQKENI. The CDR3 runs 14 residues. DNA for the CDR3: TGTGCCAGCTCACCATGGGGGGGGATCACTGAAGCTTTCTTT. Amino acid sequence: CASSPWGGITEAFF.

The J gene is TRBJ2-6, the V gene TRBV18; TRBD1 aligns across 11 bases. CDR1 is KGHSH, CDR2 LQKENI, per germline. J gave up 4 bases and V 3 bases, and 8 bases lay outside the gene matches. The CDR3 loop spans 18 amino acids. The CDR3 bases are TGTGCCAGCTCACCGACAGGACAGGGGGCAACGGGGGCCAACGTCCTGACTTTC. Encoded protein: CASSPTGQGATGANVLTF.

In DNA form, the CDR3 reads TGTGCCACCAGCACGGACGGACAGTTAAGTCAGCCCCAGCATTTT. Translating it yields CATSTDGQLSQPQHF. V usage is TRBV15 and J usage is TRBJ1-5; weak D call: TRBD1 (6 bases). Germline lookup yields CDR1 LNHNV and CDR2 YYDKDF (reference sequence). Trimming took 4 bases from V and 6 from J, leaving 16 bases between them. CDR3 length: 15 residues.

The chain is built from TRBV28 and TRBJ1-5; TRBD1 aligns across 7 bases. CDR1 and CDR2 from the germline V gene are MDHEN and SYDVKM. The junction had 8 bases not matched to a gene; V was cut back by 6 bases and J by 3 bases. The CDR3 is 15 residues long. This CDR3 is CASSVPGQNNQPQHF. CDR3 DNA sequence: TGTGCCAGCAGCGTTCCGGGACAGAACAATCAGCCCCAGCATTTT.

V gene TRBV12-3 or TRBV12-4 combines with J gene TRBJ1-1, with D perhaps matching TRBD1 (5 bases). The length of the CDR3 is 12 residues. The V end was cut by 2 bases, the J end by 7 bases, with 8 bases between. This chain's CDR3 is CASSLPGGEAFF. CDR3 nucleotides: TGTGCCAGCAGTTTACCGGGGGGTGAAGCTTTCTTT.

The rearrangement uses TRBV5-1 and TRBJ1-2; 11 positions match TRBD1. Germline trimming cut 3 bases from V and 5 bases from J; bases unmatched to any gene: 12. Germline V lookup: CDR1 SGHRS, CDR2 YFSETQ. This CDR3 spans 17 amino acids. CDR3 sequence: CASSSFTGTGGPYGYTF. CDR3 nucleotide sequence: TGCGCCAGCAGCTCATTTACCGGGACAGGGGGACCGTATGGCTACACCTTC.

This rearrangement joins TRBV27 to TRBJ1-4; 9 positions agree with TRBD1. J gave up 8 bases and V 3 bases, and 4 bases lay outside the gene matches. This CDR3 has 14 residues. Germline CDR1 is MNHEY and CDR2 is SMNVEV (reference sequence). The CDR3 DNA follows: TGTGCCAGCAGTTTTGCGGGACAGGGCGAAAAACTGTTTTTT. Protein: CASSFAGQGEKLFF.

The chain couples TRBV4-3 to TRBJ1-2; D gene unclear. The CDR3 is made up of 12 amino acids. The V and J ends lost 1 base and 7 bases respectively, with 7 bases between them. Germline CDR1 reads LGHNA; CDR2 reads YSLEER. DNA for the CDR3: TGCGCCAGCAGCCAAGTCTCAGGTGGCTACACCTTC. Translation gives CASSQVSGGYTF.

This chain links TRBV19 with TRBJ1-5, with 9 bases lining up with TRBD1. The CDR3 length is 14 residues. Germline V gene lookup returns CDR1 LNHDA and CDR2 SQIVND (reference sequence). The V segment lost 7 bases and the J segment 7 bases; nucleotides outside the gene matches: 8. The CDR3 sequence is CASNDGTGWQPQHF. CDR3 in DNA: TGTGCCAGTAACGACGGGACAGGGTGGCAGCCCCAGCATTTT.

The J gene is TRBJ2-5, the V gene TRBV6-2 or TRBV6-3; TRBD2 is a possible D gene (6 bases). Germline V gene lookup returns CDR1 MNHEY and CDR2 SVGEGT. This CDR3 has 15 amino acids. V dropped 2 bases and J dropped 5 bases, with 15 bases sitting between them. CDR3 sequence (DNA): TGTGCCAGCAGTTACGATCGGACGGCGGGGGAGACCCAGTACTTC. It yields the protein CASSYDRTAGETQYF.

The chain combines TRBV27 with TRBJ2-7, with 9 bases lining up with TRBD1. The CDR3 loop spans 15 amino acids. Germline V gene sequence: CDR1 MNHEY, CDR2 SMNVEV (reference sequence). J lost 3 bases, V lost 1 base, and 4 bases had no gene match. The CDR3 DNA sequence: TGTGCCAGCAGTTTATTAGGGACAGGGAACTACGAGCAGTACTTC. This codes for CASSLLGTGNYEQYF.